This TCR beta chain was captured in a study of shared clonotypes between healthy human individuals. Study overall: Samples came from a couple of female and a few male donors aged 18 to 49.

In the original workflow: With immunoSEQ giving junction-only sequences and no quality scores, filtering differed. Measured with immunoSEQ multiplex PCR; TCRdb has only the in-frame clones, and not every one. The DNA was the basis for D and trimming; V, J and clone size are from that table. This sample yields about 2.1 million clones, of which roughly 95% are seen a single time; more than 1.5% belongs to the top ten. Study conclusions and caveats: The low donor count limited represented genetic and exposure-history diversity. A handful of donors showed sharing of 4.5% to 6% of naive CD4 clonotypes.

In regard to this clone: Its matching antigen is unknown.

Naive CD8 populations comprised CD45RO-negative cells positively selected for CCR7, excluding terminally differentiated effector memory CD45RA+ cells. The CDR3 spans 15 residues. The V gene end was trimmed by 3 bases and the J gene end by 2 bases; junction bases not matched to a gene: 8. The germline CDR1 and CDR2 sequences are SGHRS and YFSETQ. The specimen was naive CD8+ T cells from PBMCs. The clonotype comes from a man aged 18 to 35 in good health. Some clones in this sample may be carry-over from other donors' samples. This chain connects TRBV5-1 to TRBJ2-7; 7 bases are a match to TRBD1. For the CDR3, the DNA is TGCGCCAGCAGCTCCACTCCGGACAGGACCTACGAGCAGTACTTC. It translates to CASSSTPDRTYEQYF.